The 27 T cell receptor beta chains reported below all come from one sample, sequenced in a study of T cells expressing NK-cell markers (dated by TCRdb to the early 2020s). Libraries were made using 5' RACE. Sequencing was carried out with an Illumina HiSeq 2000. TCRdb reprocessed the raw reads; every CDR3 protein sequence is a single record, and DNA is not supplied. The sample's own table lists roughly 380,000 distinct CDR3 sequences. The top ten constitute around 4.9% of the sample. The specimen sequenced was blood T cells: a sorted CD56 or NKG2C T cell subset, CD4+ or CD8+ T cells, or bulk PBMC T cells (not recorded which). All receptors come from a man aged 18 to 69 in good health.

The genes are TRBV4-1 and TRBJ2-5. Germline V CDR1 and CDR2: MGHRA, YSYEKL. The CDR3 contains 14 residues. This CDR3 reads CASSPQEYQETQYF.

The gene calls are TRBV12-5 and TRBJ1-2. CDR3 size: 14 residues. Germline lookup yields CDR1 LGHNT and CDR2 FRNRAP. The CDR3 loop reads CASGSGGGGDGYTF.

This chain connects TRBV7-6 to TRBJ1-2; without DNA, the TCRdb call of TRBD1 cannot be checked. CDR1 is SGHVS and CDR2 is FNYEAQ in the germline V gene. The CDR3 is made up of 17 amino acids. Here the CDR3 reads CASSSFSGTPSFACYTF.

The CDR3 spells CASSPQTGRKTEAFF. The chain recombines TRBV7-9 with TRBJ1-1; TCRdb names TRBD1, which stays unverified in the absence of DNA. Germline-derived CDR1 and CDR2 are SEHNR and FQNEAQ (reference sequence). The CDR3 consists of 15 residues.

The V gene is TRBV18, the J gene TRBJ2-1; TCRdb indicates TRBD1, and absent DNA this call remains unverified. Per germline, CDR1 KGHSH and CDR2 LQKENI. CDR3 length: 17 amino acids. The CDR3 is CASSPPAHQGGYNEQFF.

This chain uses TRBV12-3 or TRBV12-4 with TRBJ1-4; with no DNA, the TCRdb D assignment of TRBD1 cannot be verified. The CDR3 loop spans 14 amino acids. This chain's CDR3 is CASKPGYSNEKLFF.

This chain uses TRBV7-9 with TRBJ2-1. This CDR3 comprises 16 residues. Germline CDR1 and CDR2: SEHNR and FQNEAQ (reference sequence). This CDR3 reads CASSDVTATAYNEQFF.

This chain uses TRBV5-1 with TRBJ2-5; no DNA is available, so the TRBD1 call from TCRdb remains unchecked. The CDR3 contains 14 residues. Germline CDR1 SGHRS, CDR2 YFSETQ. CDR3 loop: CASSKQGFQETQYF.

The genes are TRBV11-1 and TRBJ2-1. Germline CDR1 and CDR2: SGHAT and FQDESV (reference sequence). This CDR3 is 14 amino acids long. The CDR3 region is CASSTRSGNNEQFF.

CDR3 region: CASSSRGRIVNEQFF. The chain combines TRBV12-3 or TRBV12-4 with TRBJ2-1; with no DNA, the TCRdb D assignment of TRBD1 cannot be verified. CDR3 length equals 15 residues.

J is TRBJ2-7 and V is TRBV12-3 or TRBV12-4; the D gene TCRdb calls, TRBD1, cannot be checked with no DNA. This CDR3 comprises 13 residues. This CDR3 reads CASSLQGLGEQYF.

The rearrangement uses TRBV4-1 and TRBJ2-1. CDR3 length: 15 amino acids. Germline V gene sequence: CDR1 MGHRA, CDR2 YSYEKL. This CDR3 is CASSPTQIRDNEQFF.

V gene TRBV6-2 or TRBV6-3 combines with J gene TRBJ1-1; TCRdb gives TRBD1 as the D gene, but with no DNA this cannot be confirmed. This CDR3 contains 18 residues. Germline V lookup: CDR1 MNHEY, CDR2 SVGEGT. The CDR3 sequence is CASSYRLTVPHENTEAFF.

CDR3 loop: CASSQIPRPALGNTIYF. The chain uses TRBV3-1 and TRBJ1-3; TCRdb's assignment of TRBD1 cannot be checked, as there is no DNA. The CDR3 totals 17 residues. The germline V gene has CDR1 LGHDT and CDR2 YNNKEL (reference sequence).

V gene TRBV7-8 combines with J gene TRBJ2-1; TCRdb's assignment of TRBD2 cannot be checked, as there is no DNA. Looked up from germline, CDR1 is SGHVS and CDR2 is FQNEAQ. The CDR3 has 19 residues. The CDR3 sequence: CASSRKPAGGLLSYNEQFF.

CDR3 region: CASSIEGFEQFF. The chain is built from TRBV19 and TRBJ2-1. CDR3 length: 12 amino acids. Germline V gene sequence: CDR1 LNHDA, CDR2 SQIVND (reference sequence).

The V call is TRBV7-2, the J call TRBJ1-5; as DNA is missing, the TRBD1 call by TCRdb cannot be tested. The germline gives CDR1 SGHTA, CDR2 FQGNSA. The CDR3 totals 13 residues. The CDR3 reads CASSLGAELPQHF.

The V gene is TRBV7-9, the J gene TRBJ2-3; the D gene TCRdb calls, TRBD1, cannot be checked with no DNA. The CDR3 is 13 amino acids. Germline loops: CDR1 SEHNR, CDR2 FQNEAQ (reference sequence). CDR3 residues: CASSLVGTPRAYF.

CDR3 protein: CASSFLHGTSLNEQFF. The chain carries TRBV7-2 and TRBJ2-1; TCRdb proposes TRBD2, but this gene call is untestable without DNA. The CDR3 spans 16 residues. Germline V gene lookup returns CDR1 SGHTA and CDR2 FQGNSA. The full variable domain, in which reference TRBV7-2 and TRBJ2-1 provide the parts outside the CDR3, is GAGVSQSPSNKVTEKGKDVELRCDPISGHTALYWYRQSLGQGLEFLIYFQGNSAPDKSGLPSDRFSAERTGGSVSTLTIQRTQQEDSAVYLCASSFLHGTSLNEQFFGPGTRLTVL.

The V and J genes are TRBV12-3 or TRBV12-4 and TRBJ2-1; TCRdb's D gene call, TRBD1, goes unchecked for lack of DNA. This CDR3 contains 15 residues. The chain's CDR3 is CASSSWGGQYNEQFF.

The V gene is TRBV13, the J gene TRBJ2-7; the D call of TRBD2 rests on TCRdb alone, since no DNA is present to check it. Per the germline V gene, CDR1 is PRHDT and CDR2 is FYEKMQ (reference sequence). The CDR3 has 13 amino acids. The CDR3 sequence: CASSRQGLGEQYF.

The chain joins TRBV20-1 to TRBJ2-1; TCRdb lists TRBD1, though no DNA is available to test this call. The CDR3 is made up of 15 amino acids. Germline loops: CDR1 DFQATT, CDR2 SNEGSKA (reference sequence). The CDR3 protein is CSATPLGGGIGEQFF.

The chain uses TRBV7-2 and TRBJ2-1; TCRdb's D gene call, TRBD1, goes unchecked for lack of DNA. The CDR3 consists of 16 residues. The germline V gene encodes CDR1 SGHTA and CDR2 FQGNSA. CDR3 in amino acids: CASRGLGGGAFNEQFF.

The J gene is TRBJ2-7, the V gene TRBV6-1; TCRdb outputs TRBD1, but without DNA this stays unchecked. The CDR3 runs 14 residues. Germline CDR1 reads MNHNS; CDR2 reads SASEGT. CDR3 loop: CASSETRVRNEQYF.

The chain links TRBV28 to TRBJ1-2; checking the TCRdb D call of TRBD1 is not possible without DNA. The CDR3 has 14 amino acids. From germline, CDR1 is MDHEN and CDR2 SYDVKM. This CDR3 reads CASSLWGAYYGYTF.

This rearrangement joins TRBV20-1 to TRBJ2-1; lacking DNA, the TRBD1 call made by TCRdb goes unchecked. There are 14 residues in the CDR3. Germline V gene lookup returns CDR1 DFQATT and CDR2 SNEGSKA (reference sequence). The CDR3 sequence: CSARGGGPRNEQFF.

The gene calls are TRBV3-1 and TRBJ2-7; the D call of TRBD2 rests on TCRdb alone, since no DNA is present to check it. In germline, CDR1 is LGHDT, CDR2 YNNKEL (reference sequence). This CDR3 contains 14 residues. CDR3 in amino acids: CASSNGRQNYEQYF.